The rows below give T cell receptor beta chains drawn from one sample of a study of T cell changes during pregnancy in multiple sclerosis. Generated by immunoSEQ multiplex PCR, the TCRdb table keeps only in-frame clones and is missing some. The sample comprises 84,000 or so clones, about 95% of which are singletons, and more than 2% rests with the top ten. The starting material was peripheral blood, obtained in the third trimester of pregnancy. The source is a female donor with multiple sclerosis, enrolled in a pregnancy study. Both conserved end residues are part of each CDR3. Each record gives: clone size, D gene, V gene, J gene, CDR3 protein, CDR3 DNA. A D gene is named only where the DNA matches it firmly. Not every row has a clone size; where given, it reads once, few, many or a size class.

>.|.|TRBV5-6|TRBJ2-3
CASSNTGGYSGTDTQYF
TGTGCCAGCAGCAACACCGGCGGGTATTCGGGCACAGATACGCAGTATTTT
>.|.|TRBV27|TRBJ2-7
CASSFSGSSYEQYF
TGTGCCAGCAGTTTCTCGGGTAGCTCCTACGAGCAGTACTTC
>.|.|TRBV5-1|TRBJ2-4
CASSPPAHRGDIQYF
TGCGCCAGCAGCCCTCCAGCTCACCGCGGCGACATTCAGTACTTC
>once|.|TRBV6-5|TRBJ1-1
CASNPGAWNTEAFF
TGTGCCAGCAATCCAGGGGCATGGAACACTGAAGCTTTCTTT
>.|TRBD2|TRBV19|TRBJ2-7
CASSTFGGGLQSSYEQYF
TGTGCCAGTAGCACCTTTGGCGGGGGGCTCCAAAGCTCCTACGAGCAGTACTTC
>.|TRBD2|TRBV6-4|TRBJ2-3
CASSDSGLASDTQYF
TGTGCCAGCAGTGACTCGGGACTAGCCTCAGATACGCAGTATTTT
>.|.|TRBV21-1|TRBJ1-2
CASSTHRGVLGGYTF
TGTGCCAGCAGCACGCACAGGGGGGTCCTCGGTGGCTACACCTTC
>.|.|TRBV6-6|TRBJ2-2
CASSYSIRVAGELFF
TGTGCCAGCAGTTACTCGATCAGGGTGGCCGGGGAGCTGTTTTTT
>.|.|TRBV7-9|TRBJ1-2
CASRGQGNVYTF
TGTGCCAGCAGAGGGCAGGGTAACGTCTACACCTTC
>.|.|TRBV11-3|TRBJ2-1
CASSLEQDPSYNEQFF
TGTGCCAGCAGCTTAGAACAGGACCCCTCCTACAATGAGCAGTTCTTC
>.|.|TRBV6-1|TRBJ1-6
CASSQIVALHF
TGTGCCAGCAGTCAAATAGTAGCCCTCCACTTT
>.|.|TRBV15|TRBJ1-2
CATSRDWTNNYGYTF
TGTGCCACCAGCAGAGATTGGACAAATAACTATGGCTACACCTTC
>.|.|TRBV5-1|TRBJ1-5
CASSPGAGTNQPQHF
TGCGCCAGCAGCCCCGGGGCGGGGACCAATCAGCCCCAGCATTTT
>.|.|TRBV5-1|TRBJ1-3
CASSLDRVASGNTIYF
TGCGCCAGCAGCTTGGACAGGGTGGCTTCTGGAAACACCATATATTTT
>.|.|TRBV27|TRBJ2-5
CASRASQETQYF
TGTGCCAGCAGGGCCTCTCAAGAGACCCAGTACTTC
>.|TRBD1|TRBV7-9|TRBJ2-7
CASSITGTDYEQYF
TGTGCCAGCAGCATCACCGGGACAGACTACGAGCAGTACTTC
>.|TRBD2|TRBV9|TRBJ2-7
CASSVGRLAGYEQYF
TGTGCCAGCAGCGTAGGTCGACTAGCGGGCTACGAGCAGTACTTC
>.|.|TRBV4-2|TRBJ1-5
CASSPGQLATGQPQHF
TGTGCCAGCAGCCCAGGGCAGCTTGCGACGGGTCAGCCCCAGCATTTT
>.|TRBD2|TRBV7-3|TRBJ2-1
CASSLEAGAVDEQFF
TGTGCCAGCAGCTTAGAAGCGGGGGCTGTAGATGAGCAGTTCTTC
>.|.|TRBV7-9|TRBJ2-7
CASSFSGDTYEQYF
TGTGCCAGCAGCTTTAGCGGCGACACCTACGAGCAGTACTTC
>.|TRBD2|TRBV7-8|TRBJ2-1
CASSLDLAWGGEQFF
TGTGCCAGCAGCTTAGACTTGGCGTGGGGGGGTGAGCAGTTCTTC
>.|TRBD2|TRBV5-1|TRBJ2-3
CASSLVGGGGSSTDTQYF
TGCGCCAGCAGCTTGGTTGGCGGGGGGGGATCTAGCACAGATACGCAGTATTTT
>.|.|TRBV10-3|TRBJ1-3
CAIKRQDSSGNTIYF
TGTGCCATCAAAAGACAGGACAGCTCTGGAAACACCATATATTTT
>.|TRBD2|TRBV25-1|TRBJ2-7
CASSAPGTIHEQYF
TGTGCCAGCAGTGCCCCCGGGACTATCCACGAGCAGTACTTC
>.|.|TRBV10-3|TRBJ1-2
CAISGAQPGTQNNYGYTF
TGTGCCATCAGTGGGGCCCAGCCCGGGACACAGAATAACTATGGCTACACCTTC
>.|TRBD2|TRBV10-3|TRBJ2-7
CAISESLLAGALKSSYEQYF
TGTGCCATCAGTGAGTCGTTACTAGCGGGGGCCCTCAAGAGCTCCTACGAGCAGTACTTC
>.|TRBD1|TRBV7-9|TRBJ2-5
CASSPPRGLATQETQYF
TGTGCCAGCAGCCCCCCCAGGGGGCTAGCGACCCAAGAGACCCAGTACTTC
>.|TRBD1|TRBV15|TRBJ1-5
CATSTDRVGQPQHF
TGTGCCACCAGCACTGACAGGGTTGGGCAGCCCCAGCATTTT
>.|.|TRBV12-5|TRBJ1-1
CASGRDSAEAFF
TGTGCTAGTGGTAGGGACTCGGCCGAAGCTTTCTTT
>.|TRBD1|TRBV27|TRBJ1-2
CASSFGQGFEYGYTF
TGTGCCAGCAGTTTCGGACAGGGTTTTGAGTATGGCTACACCTTC
>.|.|TRBV29-1|TRBJ2-3
CSVAGGVSTDTQYF
TGCAGCGTTGCTGGCGGGGTTAGCACAGATACGCAGTATTTT
>.|TRBD2|TRBV9|TRBJ2-5
CASSVGGSPLKETQYF
TGTGCCAGCAGCGTGGGAGGGTCGCCGCTTAAAGAGACCCAGTACTTC
>.|TRBD1|TRBV10-3|TRBJ1-6
CAISESTGGNSPLHF
TGTGCCATCAGTGAGTCGACAGGGGGTAATTCACCCCTCCACTTT
>.|TRBD2|TRBV6-5|TRBJ2-5
CASSVELAEQETQYF
TGTGCCAGCAGTGTCGAACTAGCGGAACAAGAGACCCAGTACTTC
>.|.|TRBV9|TRBJ2-7
CASSATTGYEQYF
TGTGCCAGCAGCGCTACGACAGGTTACGAGCAGTACTTC
>once|TRBD2|TRBV7-6|TRBJ2-2
CASIGGGRLAGGTGELFF
TGTGCCAGCATTGGTGGGGGTCGACTAGCGGGGGGCACCGGGGAGCTGTTTTTT
>.|.|TRBV9|TRBJ1-1
CASSVGAGVNTEAFF
TGTGCCAGCAGCGTAGGGGCAGGGGTGAACACTGAAGCTTTCTTT
>.|.|TRBV18|TRBJ1-4
CASSPTDEKLFF
TGTGCCAGCTCACCAACGGATGAAAAACTGTTTTTT
>.|.|TRBV27|TRBJ2-3
CAIRRDWGTDTQYF
TGTGCCATCCGCCGGGACTGGGGCACAGATACGCAGTATTTT
>.|TRBD2|TRBV5-1|TRBJ2-2
CASSFLGGGPVGELFF
TGCGCCAGCAGCTTTTTAGGCGGGGGGCCGGTCGGGGAGCTGTTTTTT
>.|TRBD2|TRBV11-3|TRBJ2-5
CASSLGWRGGQETQYF
TGTGCCAGCAGCTTAGGTTGGCGGGGGGGACAAGAGACCCAGTACTTC
>.|.|TRBV21-1|TRBJ2-7
CASSKKAGVWYEQYF
TGTGCCAGCAGCAAAAAGGCAGGGGTTTGGTACGAGCAGTACTTC
>few|.|TRBV10-3|TRBJ1-2
CAIWSEGSYGYTF
TGTGCCATCTGGTCGGAGGGGAGCTATGGCTACACCTTC
>.|.|TRBV6-6|TRBJ1-1
CASSRGGMNTEAFF
TGTGCCAGCAGTCGGGGGGGAATGAACACTGAAGCTTTCTTT
>once|TRBD2|TRBV5-1|TRBJ2-1
CASSLAFGGAPYNEQFF
TGCGCCAGCAGCTTGGCCTTCGGGGGGGCCCCCTACAATGAGCAGTTCTTC
>.|.|TRBV11-2|TRBJ2-7
CASSSISGLGEQYF
TGTGCCAGCAGCTCAATTTCAGGGCTGGGCGAGCAGTACTTC
>few|.|TRBV5-6|TRBJ1-3
CASSRGDTIYF
TGTGCCAGCAGCAGGGGTGACACCATATATTTT
>once|.|TRBV9|TRBJ2-3
CASTLGTGTDAQYF
TGTGCCAGCACCCTAGGGACTGGCACAGATGCGCAGTATTTT
>.|TRBD2|TRBV27|TRBJ2-3
CASSYLSSGGADTQYF
TGTGCCAGCAGTTATTTGTCTAGCGGGGGAGCAGATACGCAGTATTTT